In this sample, the clone carrying this T cell receptor (beta chain) turned up many times. This entry belongs to a study of HIV-infected patients and healthy controls. Whole blood was used without fractionation, so all unsorted peripheral T cells were included. Germline-derived CDR1 and CDR2 are LGHNT and FRNRAP. Trimming cost V 4 bases and J 3 bases, with 16 bases left between them. The CDR3 is 15 amino acids. Reverse transcription used 450 to 550 ng RNA and constant-region primers for alpha and beta. Using multiplexing indices, alpha and beta chain libraries were generated apart by chain-specific third strand synthesis. One entry per CDR3 protein results from TCRdb running MiXCR on the 5' RACE reads. The sample holds about 16,000 distinct CDR3 sequences, more than 8.5% seen once.

The chain recombines TRBV12-5 with TRBJ2-7; D is perhaps TRBD1 (6 bases). This TCR derives from an adult in good health. The sequenced material came from blood. The CDR3 spells CASGSNRDLYYEQYF. CDR3 nucleotides: TGTGCTAGTGGTTCCAACAGGGATCTGTACTACGAGCAGTACTTC. Variable domain in full (rest from reference TRBV12-5 and TRBJ2-7): DARVTQTPRHKVTEMGQEVTMRCQPILGHNTVFWYRQTMMQGLELLAYFRNRAPLDDSGMPKDRFSAEMPDATLATLKIQPSEPRDSAVYFCASGSNRDLYYEQYFGPGTRLTVT.